This T cell receptor beta chain was documented in a study of CD8 T cells in ankylosing spondylitis. The CDR3 covers 9 residues. CDR1 and CDR2 from the germline V gene are DFQATT and SNEGSKA (reference sequence). V was cut by 3 bases and J by 13 bases, with 9 bases left in between. TCRdb recomputed calls from the 5' RACE reads with MiXCR, one row per CDR3 protein. This table holds fewer than 180,000 distinct CDR3 sequences, roughly 44% found once. The chain employs TRBV20-1 and TRBJ2-5, with D perhaps assigned TRBD1 or TRBD2 (5 bases each). Source material: synovial fluid, either unsorted or a sorted T cell fraction (not recorded which). This clonotype originated in a male donor with ankylosing spondylitis. The CDR3 protein is CSASQGTYF. The CDR3 coding sequence is TGCAGTGCTAGCCAAGGGACGTACTTC.